What follows is one T cell receptor (beta chain) and its context. These data are taken from a study of blood T cell repertoires in COVID-19. Overall study context: Sites across the United States, Italy and Spain contributed samples from acute and convalescent COVID-19.

Here immunoSEQ multiplex PCR was the method, and the copy in TCRdb shows in-frame clones only, minus some. The table records about 64,000 clones, around 80% of them present only once. The CDR3 extends over 18 amino acids. Germline V lookup: CDR1 SGHVS, CDR2 FQNEAQ. Trimming took 4 bases from V and 1 from J; bases not matched to a gene: 12. Sequenced material: peripheral blood. J is TRBJ1-2 and V is TRBV7-8, with TRBD1 identical over 10 bases. The source is a woman aged 55 to 70 with acute or convalescent COVID-19. This chain's CDR3 is CASSSFMGQGTINYGYTF. In DNA, the CDR3 is TGTGCCAGCAGCTCGTTTATGGGACAGGGGACTATTAACTATGGCTACACCTTC. The variable domain in full, completed from reference TRBV7-8 and TRBJ1-2, reads GAGVSQSPRYKVAKRGQDVALRCDPISGHVSLFWYQQALGQGPEFLTYFQNEAQLDKSGLPSDRFFAERPEGSVSTLKIQRTQQEDSAVYLCASSSFMGQGTINYGYTFGSGTRLTVV.